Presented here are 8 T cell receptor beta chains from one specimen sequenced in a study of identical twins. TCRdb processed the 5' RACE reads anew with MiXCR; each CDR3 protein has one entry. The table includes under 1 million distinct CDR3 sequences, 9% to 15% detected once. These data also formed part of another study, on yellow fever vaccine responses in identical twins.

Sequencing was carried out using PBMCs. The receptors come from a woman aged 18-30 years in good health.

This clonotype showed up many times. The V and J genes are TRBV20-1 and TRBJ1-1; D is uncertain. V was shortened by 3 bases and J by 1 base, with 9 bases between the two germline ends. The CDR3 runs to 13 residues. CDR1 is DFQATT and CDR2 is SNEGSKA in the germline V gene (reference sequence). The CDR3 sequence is CSASRIENTEAFF. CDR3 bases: TGCAGTGCTAGTCGAATCGAGAACACTGAAGCTTTCTTT.

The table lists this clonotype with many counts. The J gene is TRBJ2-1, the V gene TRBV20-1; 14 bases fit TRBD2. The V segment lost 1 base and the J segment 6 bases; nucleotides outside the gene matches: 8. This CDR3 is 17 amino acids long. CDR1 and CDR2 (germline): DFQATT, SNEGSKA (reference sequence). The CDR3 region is CSARVRGLAGVVNEQFF. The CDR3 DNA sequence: TGCAGTGCTAGAGTAAGGGGACTAGCGGGGGTGGTCAATGAGCAGTTCTTC.

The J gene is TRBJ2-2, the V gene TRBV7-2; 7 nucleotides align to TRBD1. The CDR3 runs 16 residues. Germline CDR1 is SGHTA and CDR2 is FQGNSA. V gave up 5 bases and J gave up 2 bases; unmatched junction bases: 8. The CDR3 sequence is CASSAIRTGNTGELFF. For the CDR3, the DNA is TGTGCCAGCAGCGCGATTAGGACAGGCAACACCGGGGAGCTGTTTTTT.

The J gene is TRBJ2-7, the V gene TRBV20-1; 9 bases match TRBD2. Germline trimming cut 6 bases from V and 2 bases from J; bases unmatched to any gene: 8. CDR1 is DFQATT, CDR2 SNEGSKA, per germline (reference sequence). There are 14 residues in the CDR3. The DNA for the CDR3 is TGCAGTGCAACCGGGACTAGCAAAGCCTACGAGCAGTACTTC. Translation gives CSATGTSKAYEQYF.

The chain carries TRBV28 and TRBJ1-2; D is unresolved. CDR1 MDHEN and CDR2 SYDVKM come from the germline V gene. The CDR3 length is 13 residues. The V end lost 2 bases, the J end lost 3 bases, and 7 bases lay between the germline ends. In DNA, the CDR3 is TGTGCCAGCAGTTTAATCGATTACTATGGCTACACCTTC. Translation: CASSLIDYYGYTF.

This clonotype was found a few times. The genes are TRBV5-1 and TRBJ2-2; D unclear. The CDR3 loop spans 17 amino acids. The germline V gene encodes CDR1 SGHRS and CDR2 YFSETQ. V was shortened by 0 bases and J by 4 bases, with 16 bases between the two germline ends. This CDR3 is CASSLALATPGTGELFF. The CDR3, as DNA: TGCGCCAGCAGCTTGGCCCTGGCCACACCGGGCACCGGGGAGCTGTTTTTT.

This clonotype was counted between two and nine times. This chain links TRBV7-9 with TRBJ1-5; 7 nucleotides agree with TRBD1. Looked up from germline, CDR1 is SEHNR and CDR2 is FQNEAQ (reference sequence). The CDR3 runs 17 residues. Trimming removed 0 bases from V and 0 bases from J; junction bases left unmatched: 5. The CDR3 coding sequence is TGTGCCAGCAGCTTAGCCCGACAGGGATTTAGCAATCAGCCCCAGCATTTT. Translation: CASSLARQGFSNQPQHF. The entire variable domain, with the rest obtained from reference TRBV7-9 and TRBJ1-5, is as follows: DTGVSQNPRHKITKRGQNVTFRCDPISEHNRLYWYRQTLGQGPEFLTYFQNEAQLEKSRLLSDRFSAERPKGSFSTLEIQRTEQGDSAMYLCASSLARQGFSNQPQHFGDGTRLSIL.

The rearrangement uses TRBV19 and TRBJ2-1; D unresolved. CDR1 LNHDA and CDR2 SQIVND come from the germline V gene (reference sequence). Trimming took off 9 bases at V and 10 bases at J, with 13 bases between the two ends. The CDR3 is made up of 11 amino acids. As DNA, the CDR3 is TGTGCCAGCCGAAGGATAGGGGAGCAGTTCTTC. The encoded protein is CASRRIGEQFF.